One T cell receptor beta chain is described in this entry. What it recognizes is unknown. These data originate in a study of blood T cells in healthy people across ages. Findings of the study overall: Across the age range, TCR beta diversity per million T cells fell in a roughly linear way. Comparison with aged donors showed that long-lived donors had more naive CD4+ cells and higher diversity.

Alongside a J-beta primer mix, a sample-barcoded 5' primer served in a second PCR lasting roughly 6 to 12 cycles. TCRdb reprocessed the 5' RACE reads via MiXCR and lists one record per CDR3 protein. The sample has approximately 2,000,000 distinct CDR3 sequences; 39% are singletons. Every sample had a minimum of 7 million PBMCs isolated. Total RNA, at least 5 micrograms per sample, came from PBMCs. This TCR was sampled from a human donor in good health. Input material: blood.

The CDR3 DNA is TGTGCCAGCAGTCGGGACACGGCCGGGTATGGCTACACCTTC. Amino acids: CASSRDTAGYGYTF. The chain is built from TRBV28 and TRBJ1-2, with D perhaps matching TRBD1 (6 bases). The germline V gene encodes CDR1 MDHEN and CDR2 SYDVKM. Deletions cut 5 bases from V and 5 bases from J, with 15 bases between. The CDR3 length is 14 residues.